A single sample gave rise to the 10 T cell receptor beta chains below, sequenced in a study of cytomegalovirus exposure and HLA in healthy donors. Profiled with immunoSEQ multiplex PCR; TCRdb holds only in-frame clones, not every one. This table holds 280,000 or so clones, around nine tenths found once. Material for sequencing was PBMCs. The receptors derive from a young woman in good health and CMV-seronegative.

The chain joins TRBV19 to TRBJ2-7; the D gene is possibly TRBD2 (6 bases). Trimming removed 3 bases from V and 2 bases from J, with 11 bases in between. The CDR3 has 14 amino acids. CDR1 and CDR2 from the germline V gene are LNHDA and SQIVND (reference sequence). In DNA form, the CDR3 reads TGTGCCAGTAGTATTGTGGGAGGAACCTACGAGCAGTACTTC. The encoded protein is CASSIVGGTYEQYF.

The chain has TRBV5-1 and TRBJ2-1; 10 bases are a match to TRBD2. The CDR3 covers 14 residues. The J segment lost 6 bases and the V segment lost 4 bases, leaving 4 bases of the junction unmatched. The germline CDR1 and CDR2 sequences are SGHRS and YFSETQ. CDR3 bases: TGCGCCAGCAGCCCTCGACTAGCGGGCAATGAGCAGTTCTTC. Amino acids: CASSPRLAGNEQFF.

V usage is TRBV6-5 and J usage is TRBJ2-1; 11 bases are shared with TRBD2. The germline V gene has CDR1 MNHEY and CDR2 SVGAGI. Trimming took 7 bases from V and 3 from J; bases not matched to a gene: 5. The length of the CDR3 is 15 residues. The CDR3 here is CASTPGTSGYNEQFF. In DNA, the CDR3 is TGTGCCAGCACTCCCGGGACTAGCGGCTACAATGAGCAGTTCTTC.

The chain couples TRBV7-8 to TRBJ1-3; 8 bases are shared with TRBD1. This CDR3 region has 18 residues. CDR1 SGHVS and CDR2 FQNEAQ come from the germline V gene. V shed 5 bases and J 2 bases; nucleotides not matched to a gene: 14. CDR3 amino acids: CASSPLAPGQVTGNTIYF. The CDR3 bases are TGTGCCAGCAGCCCACTGGCACCGGGACAGGTGACTGGAAACACCATATATTTT.

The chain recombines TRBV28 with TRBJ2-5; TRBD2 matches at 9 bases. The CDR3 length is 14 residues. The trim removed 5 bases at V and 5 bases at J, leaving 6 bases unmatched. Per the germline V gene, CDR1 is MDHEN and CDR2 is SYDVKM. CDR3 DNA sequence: TGTGCCAGCAGTCCATTAGCGGGAGTGGAGACCCAGTACTTC. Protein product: CASSPLAGVETQYF.

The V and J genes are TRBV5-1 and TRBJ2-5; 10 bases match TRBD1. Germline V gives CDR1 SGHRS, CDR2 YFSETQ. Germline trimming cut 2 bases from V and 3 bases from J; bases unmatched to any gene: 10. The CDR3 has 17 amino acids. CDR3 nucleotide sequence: TGCGCCAGCAGCTTAGGACAGGGGGTATTGGATAAAGAGACCCAGTACTTC. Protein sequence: CASSLGQGVLDKETQYF. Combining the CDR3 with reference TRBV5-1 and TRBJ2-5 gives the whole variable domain KAGVTQTPRYLIKTRGQQVTLSCSPISGHRSVSWYQQTPGQGLQFLFEYFSETQRNKGNFPGRFSGRQFSNSRSEMNVSTLELGDSALYLCASSLGQGVLDKETQYFGPGTRLLVL.

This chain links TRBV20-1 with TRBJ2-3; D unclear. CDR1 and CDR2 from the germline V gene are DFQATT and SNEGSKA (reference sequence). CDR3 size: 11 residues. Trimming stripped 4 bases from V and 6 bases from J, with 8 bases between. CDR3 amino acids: CSAKTVDTQYF. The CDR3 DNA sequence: TGCAGTGCTAAGACTGTGGATACGCAGTATTTT.

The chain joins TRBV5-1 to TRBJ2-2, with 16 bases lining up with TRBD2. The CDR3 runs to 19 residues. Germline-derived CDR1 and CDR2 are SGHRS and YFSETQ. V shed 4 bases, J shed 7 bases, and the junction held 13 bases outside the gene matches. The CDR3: CASSPGLAGGPGVGGELFF. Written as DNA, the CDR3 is TGCGCCAGCAGCCCGGGACTAGCGGGAGGGCCGGGTGTCGGCGGGGAGCTGTTTTTT.

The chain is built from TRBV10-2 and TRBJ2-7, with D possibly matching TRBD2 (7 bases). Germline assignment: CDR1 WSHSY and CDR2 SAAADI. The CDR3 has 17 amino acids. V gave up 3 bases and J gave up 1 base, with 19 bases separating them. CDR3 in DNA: TGCGCCAGCAGTGAAGGCGGGGAGGGGGTAGTGTCCTACGAGCAGTACTTC. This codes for CASSEGGEGVVSYEQYF.

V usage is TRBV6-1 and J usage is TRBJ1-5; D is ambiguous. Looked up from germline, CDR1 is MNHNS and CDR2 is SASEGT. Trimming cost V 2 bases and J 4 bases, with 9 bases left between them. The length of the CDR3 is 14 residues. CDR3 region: CASSERQVNQPQHF. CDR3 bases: TGTGCCAGCAGTGAACGTCAGGTTAATCAGCCCCAGCATTTT.